The present T cell receptor beta chain was sequenced within a study of blood T cell repertoires in COVID-19. As for the study in general: Whether acute or convalescent, the COVID-19 samples came from the United States, Italy and Spain. Nucleic acid was either cDNA or gDNA, and it came from T cells, B-cell-depleted T cells, or PBMCs.

Per the original methods: It was from reference gene primer amplification that nucleated cell counts were estimated. Assay: immunoSEQ multiplex PCR; the TCRdb copy retains only in-frame clones and omits some. For V, J and clone size, that table is used; D and trimming come from the DNA. The top ten hold less than 0.65% of the sample, which has some 75,000 clones, around 89% seen once. V was clipped by 3 bases and J by 1 base; unmatched bases: 10. CDR1 SGDLS and CDR2 YYNGEE come from the germline V gene. The CDR3 runs to 17 residues. Sequencing input: peripheral blood. The receptor's source is a man between 60 and 75 years old with acute or convalescent COVID-19. The chain joins TRBV9 to TRBJ2-3; 8 nucleotides line up with TRBD2. This CDR3 is CASSGKSGSWGTDTQYF. The CDR3 coding sequence is TGTGCCAGCAGCGGCAAGAGCGGGAGCTGGGGCACAGATACGCAGTATTTT.